The 26 T cell receptor beta chains below come from one sample, sequenced in a study of blood T cell repertoires in COVID-19. Assay: immunoSEQ multiplex PCR; the TCRdb copy retains only in-frame clones and omits some. The repertoire holds 250,000 or so clones, with more than 75% as singletons. Sample: peripheral blood. These receptors came from a woman aged 40 to 50 who had recovered from COVID-19.

The chain recombines TRBV7-3 with TRBJ2-2, with D tentatively TRBD2 (6 bases). Germline-derived CDR1 and CDR2 are SGHTA and FQGTGA. Trimming took off 5 bases at V and 5 bases at J, with 15 bases between the two ends. The CDR3 runs to 15 residues. CDR3 nucleotides: TGTGCCAGCAGCGCCGACCAAGGGAGGACCGGGGAGCTGTTTTTT. It translates to CASSADQGRTGELFF.

The V gene is TRBV6-1, the J gene TRBJ2-7; 7 bases agree with TRBD1. Unmatched junction bases numbered 5, after V lost 3 bases and J lost 0 bases. The CDR3 extends over 15 amino acids. CDR1 is MNHNS and CDR2 is SASEGT in the germline V gene. CDR3: CASSDVGQSSYEQYV. CDR3 DNA sequence: TGTGCCAGCAGTGATGTGGGACAGAGCTCCTACGAGCAGTACGTC.

The chain couples TRBV4-1 to TRBJ2-5; 9 bases are shared with TRBD1. The germline V gene has CDR1 MGHRA and CDR2 YSYEKL. This CDR3 has 15 amino acids. Trimming cost V 3 bases and J 5 bases; bases outside gene matches: 7. For the CDR3, the DNA is TGCGCCAGCAGCCAGGGGACAGGGCTTTGGGAGACCCAGTACTTC. Amino acids: CASSQGTGLWETQYF.

The count of this clone is one. V is TRBV11-2 and J is TRBJ2-7, with a tentative D call TRBD2 (5 bases). The CDR3 runs to 12 residues. Trimming removed 7 bases from V and 1 base from J, with 8 bases in between. In germline, CDR1 is SGHAT, CDR2 FQNNGV. CDR3 in DNA: TGTGCCAGCAAGGGAGTATCCTACGAGCAGTACTTC. This gives the protein CASKGVSYEQYF.

The rearrangement uses TRBV7-3 and TRBJ2-3; perhaps TRBD2 as D (6 bases). The CDR3 consists of 16 residues. V shed 1 base and J shed 1 base, with 12 bases lying between them. CDR1 SGHTA and CDR2 FQGTGA come from the germline V gene. CDR3 DNA: TGTGCCAGCAGCTTAAAGGTCGGGGGAGGCACAGATACGCAGTATTTT. Translation gives CASSLKVGGGTDTQYF. Supplemented by reference TRBV7-3 and TRBJ2-3, the full variable domain reads GAGVSQTPSNKVTEKGKYVELRCDPISGHTALYWYRQSLGQGPEFLIYFQGTGAADDSGLPNDRFFAVRPEGSVSTLKIQRTERGDSAVYLCASSLKVGGGTDTQYFGPGTRLTVL.

This rearrangement joins TRBV30 to TRBJ2-1, with 7 bases identical to TRBD2. V was pared by 0 bases and J by 9 bases, with 5 bases of the junction left unmatched. The germline CDR1 and CDR2 sequences are GTSNPN and SVGIG (reference sequence). The CDR3 spans 13 residues. The CDR3 spells CAWSVGGSAEQFF. CDR3 sequence (DNA): TGTGCCTGGAGTGTTGGCGGGAGTGCTGAGCAGTTCTTC.

The genes are TRBV6-5 and TRBJ1-1, with D tentatively TRBD1 (6 bases). Looked up from germline, CDR1 is MNHEY and CDR2 is SVGAGI. This CDR3 spans 15 amino acids. Trimming stripped 6 bases from V and 4 bases from J, with 18 bases between. CDR3 sequence reads: CASSKGVAIFTEAFF. As DNA, the CDR3 is TGTGCCAGCAGCAAGGGGGTGGCGATTTTCACTGAAGCTTTCTTT.

Comment on this clone: Distinct nucleotide sequences in the sample also encode this CDR3. The chain has TRBV5-1 and TRBJ2-5; TRBD2 matches 9 bases. Per germline, CDR1 SGHRS and CDR2 YFSETQ. With 0 bases clipped from V and 5 bases from J, the junction kept 5 bases outside the gene matches. The CDR3 extends over 15 amino acids. CDR3 protein: CASSLGLAGRETQYF. CDR3 bases: TGCGCCAGCAGCTTGGGTCTAGCGGGACGGGAGACCCAGTACTTC.

This sequence joins TRBV6-2 or TRBV6-3 and TRBJ2-1; 8 nucleotides line up with TRBD2. V shed 2 bases and J 6 bases; nucleotides not matched to a gene: 15. The length of the CDR3 is 18 residues. Germline values: CDR1 MNHEY, CDR2 SVGEGT. The CDR3 here is CASSYPRTGGRFSNEQFF. For the CDR3, the DNA is TGTGCCAGCAGTTACCCCCGGACGGGCGGGAGGTTCAGCAATGAGCAGTTCTTC.

The chain has TRBV5-1 and TRBJ2-7; 13 bases map to TRBD2. Germline assignment: CDR1 SGHRS and CDR2 YFSETQ. The CDR3 length is 17 residues. After removal of 4 bases from V and 1 base from J, the junction contained 8 bases not matched to a gene. CDR3 protein: CASSPNGLAGASYEQYF. DNA for the CDR3: TGCGCCAGCAGCCCGAACGGACTAGCGGGAGCTTCCTACGAGCAGTACTTC. Drawing the rest from reference TRBV5-1 and TRBJ2-7, the complete variable domain is KAGVTQTPRYLIKTRGQQVTLSCSPISGHRSVSWYQQTPGQGLQFLFEYFSETQRNKGNFPGRFSGRQFSNSRSEMNVSTLELGDSALYLCASSPNGLAGASYEQYFGPGTRLTVT.

The CDR3 loop reads CASTGLAGGTDTQYF. The CDR3 DNA is TGTGCCAGCACGGGGCTAGCGGGGGGCACAGATACGCAGTATTTT. J is TRBJ2-3 and V is TRBV2, with 10 bases matching TRBD2. Unmatched junction bases numbered 5, after V lost 7 bases and J lost 1 base. Germline CDR1 SNHLY, CDR2 FYNNEI. The CDR3 sequence is 15 residues long. The full variable domain, rest sourced from reference TRBV2 and TRBJ2-3, is EPEVTQTPSHQVTQMGQEVILRCVPISNHLYFYWYRQILGQKVEFLVSFYNNEISEKSEIFDDQFSVERPDGSNFTLKIRSTKLEDSAMYFCASTGLAGGTDTQYFGPGTRLTVL.

The genes are TRBV6-5 and TRBJ1-2; 10 nucleotides line up with TRBD1. This CDR3 is built from 15 residues. In germline, CDR1 is MNHEY, CDR2 SVGAGI. V shed 6 bases and J 3 bases; nucleotides not matched to a gene: 7. As DNA, the CDR3 is TGTGCCAGCAGAAAGACAGGGGGCTCGGACTATGGCTACACCTTC. It codes for CASRKTGGSDYGYTF.

In nucleotides, the CDR3 is TGTGCCAGTCTCCCAGGGGGCAGTAATCAGCCCCAGCATTTT. Its protein product is CASLPGGSNQPQHF. This chain connects TRBV28 to TRBJ1-5; 8 positions agree with TRBD1. The J segment lost 4 bases and the V segment lost 9 bases, leaving 8 bases of the junction unmatched. The CDR3 runs 14 residues. Germline loops: CDR1 MDHEN, CDR2 SYDVKM.

The chain uses TRBV7-8 and TRBJ2-1; the match to TRBD2 covers 7 bases. This CDR3 contains 18 residues. J lost 0 bases, V lost 2 bases, and 10 bases had no gene match. Germline V gene sequence: CDR1 SGHVS, CDR2 FQNEAQ. The CDR3 protein is CASSLRGGSRSSYNEQFF. The CDR3 DNA reads TGTGCCAGCAGCTTAAGGGGCGGGAGCCGCAGCTCCTACAATGAGCAGTTCTTC. Complete variable domain (other parts from reference TRBV7-8 and TRBJ2-1): GAGVSQSPRYKVAKRGQDVALRCDPISGHVSLFWYQQALGQGPEFLTYFQNEAQLDKSGLPSDRFFAERPEGSVSTLKIQRTQQEDSAVYLCASSLRGGSRSSYNEQFFGPGTRLTVL.

The chain has TRBV4-1 and TRBJ2-6, with D unresolved. V dropped 4 bases and J dropped 0 bases, with 7 bases sitting between them. There are 15 residues in the CDR3. Germline CDR1 reads MGHRA; CDR2 reads YSYEKL. CDR3 bases: TGCGCCAGCAGCCCGACGGGCTCTGGGGCCAACGTCCTGACTTTC. This codes for CASSPTGSGANVLTF.

This sequence joins TRBV4-1 and TRBJ2-7; the D gene is possibly TRBD2 (6 bases). Germline V gives CDR1 MGHRA, CDR2 YSYEKL. This CDR3 has 16 amino acids. Trimming shortened V by 4 bases and J by 0 bases, and 16 bases separated the two germline ends. The CDR3 is CASSPLGGVLSYEQYF. The CDR3 DNA reads as TGCGCCAGCAGCCCCCTCGGCGGGGTTCTCTCCTACGAGCAGTACTTC.

This chain uses TRBV18 with TRBJ2-5, with D possibly TRBD2 on 6 matching bases. The V gene lost 3 bases and the J gene lost 1 base, with 9 bases spanning the gap. Germline CDR1 and CDR2: KGHSH and LQKENI. This CDR3 is 14 amino acids long. CDR3 loop: CASSPGSGQETQYF. The CDR3 DNA follows: TGTGCCAGCTCACCGGGTAGCGGCCAAGAGACCCAGTACTTC.

V usage is TRBV7-8 and J usage is TRBJ1-6; 7 bases fit TRBD1. The CDR3 consists of 20 residues. The trim removed 5 bases at V and 0 bases at J, leaving 16 bases unmatched. Germline CDR1 and CDR2: SGHVS and FQNEAQ. CDR3 nucleotides: TGTGCCAGCAGCGGCAACCCGGGACAGCGGGGGAGCTCCTATAATTCACCCCTCCACTTT. Translating gives CASSGNPGQRGSSYNSPLHF.

The gene calls are TRBV20-1 and TRBJ1-5, with D possibly TRBD1 on 5 matching bases. Trimming pared 3 bases from V and 0 bases from J, leaving 18 bases between. Per the germline V gene, CDR1 is DFQATT and CDR2 is SNEGSKA (reference sequence). The CDR3 contains 17 residues. The CDR3 DNA sequence: TGCAGTGCTAGTATTTGGCAGGGATTTTTTAGCAATCAGCCCCAGCATTTT. It yields the protein CSASIWQGFFSNQPQHF.

This chain joins TRBV27 and TRBJ2-1; 14 bases agree with TRBD2. The length of the CDR3 is 17 residues. The ends lost 5 bases at V and 6 bases at J; junction bases unmatched: 9. CDR1 MNHEY and CDR2 SMNVEV come from the germline V gene (reference sequence). The CDR3 here is CASSPRGTSGRGNEQFF. The CDR3 nucleotides are TGTGCCAGCAGTCCACGGGGGACTAGCGGGAGAGGCAATGAGCAGTTCTTC.

The chain links TRBV6-5 to TRBJ1-2; D perhaps matches TRBD1 (6 bases). The CDR3 has 14 residues. Germline CDR1 MNHEY, CDR2 SVGAGI. Trimming pared 6 bases from V and 0 bases from J, leaving 11 bases between. CDR3: CASRRQVSNYGYTF. The DNA of the CDR3 is TGTGCCAGCAGGAGACAGGTCTCTAACTATGGCTACACCTTC.

This clone appeared a few times. V usage is TRBV7-3 and J usage is TRBJ1-3; D is unresolved. Germline CDR1 reads SGHTA; CDR2 reads FQGTGA. Trimming cost V 5 bases and J 4 bases, with 9 bases left between them. The CDR3 is 13 amino acids. CDR3 region: CASSPAAGNTIYF. The CDR3 bases are TGTGCCAGCAGCCCCGCGGCGGGAAACACCATATATTTT.

V and J are TRBV10-3 and TRBJ1-2; D might be TRBD1 (5 bases). The CDR3 sequence is 14 residues long. Germline V gene lookup returns CDR1 ENHRY and CDR2 SYGVKD. The V gene lost 7 bases and the J gene lost 0 bases, with 12 bases spanning the gap. CDR3 region: CAITPGWANYGYTF. CDR3 nucleotides: TGTGCCATCACGCCAGGGTGGGCTAACTATGGCTACACCTTC.

CDR3 loop: CATSDKTGNHPYEQYF. CDR3 sequence (DNA): TGTGCCACCAGTGACAAAACAGGGAATCATCCTTACGAGCAGTACTTC. The chain employs TRBV24-1 and TRBJ2-7, with D possibly TRBD1 on 6 matching bases. The germline V gene encodes CDR1 KGHDR and CDR2 SFDVKD. This CDR3 has 16 residues. Trimming removed 4 bases from V and 4 bases from J, with 19 bases in between.

The genes are TRBV27 and TRBJ1-1, with no clear D. Trimming shortened V by 0 bases and J by 3 bases, and 17 bases separated the two germline ends. This CDR3 spans 17 amino acids. Germline assignment: CDR1 MNHEY and CDR2 SMNVEV (reference sequence). The CDR3 loop is CASSLSEVVVRDTEAFF. CDR3 DNA: TGTGCCAGCAGTTTATCGGAGGTGGTGGTGCGGGACACTGAAGCTTTCTTT.

V gene TRBV24-1 combines with J gene TRBJ1-5; possibly TRBD1 for D (5 bases). Trimming removed 5 bases from V and 5 bases from J, with 6 bases in between. Germline V gene lookup returns CDR1 KGHDR and CDR2 SFDVKD. The CDR3 loop spans 12 amino acids. The CDR3 DNA is TGTGCCACCAGTGGGGGCTATCAGCCCCAGCATTTT. This codes for CATSGGYQPQHF.